These 27 T cell receptor beta chains share one sample of origin, sequenced in a study of blood T cell repertoires in COVID-19. Libraries were prepared by immunoSEQ multiplex PCR; TCRdb keeps only in-frame clonotypes and omits some of them. The sample consists of about 73,000 clones, about four fifths of them appearing once. Sequences were obtained from peripheral blood. The receptors originated from a woman aged 70 to 79 with acute or convalescent COVID-19.

The rearrangement links TRBV5-1 to TRBJ1-1; D remains ambiguous. Trimming removed 4 bases from V and 6 bases from J, with 13 bases in between. The CDR3 has 13 residues. CDR1 is SGHRS, CDR2 YFSETQ, per germline. CDR3 coding DNA: TGCGCCAGCAGCCCCGTAGTGAGGTCTGAAGCTTTCTTT. Its protein product is CASSPVVRSEAFF.

This chain connects TRBV7-6 to TRBJ1-2; D is unclear. Trimming removed 1 base from V and 4 bases from J, with 13 bases in between. The CDR3 has 15 amino acids. Germline CDR1 SGHVS, CDR2 FNYEAQ. The CDR3 here is CASSLERGQAYGYTF. CDR3 nucleotides: TGTGCCAGCAGCTTAGAGCGAGGGCAGGCCTATGGCTACACCTTC.

The genes are TRBV7-8 and TRBJ1-1, with a tentative D call TRBD1 (6 bases). V lost 2 bases and J lost 3, with 13 bases in between. This CDR3 has 15 residues. Germline CDR1 and CDR2: SGHVS and FQNEAQ. CDR3: CASSLTGQTYTEAFF. CDR3 DNA sequence: TGTGCCAGCAGCTTAACAGGACAGACCTACACTGAAGCTTTCTTT.

The chain uses TRBV19 and TRBJ2-2; a weak D match, TRBD2 (6 bases). V lost 6 bases and J lost 1, with 9 bases in between. The germline V gene has CDR1 LNHDA and CDR2 SQIVND (reference sequence). The CDR3 loop spans 14 amino acids. CDR3 loop: CASSAGRNTGELFF. Here the CDR3 DNA reads TGTGCCAGTAGCGCGGGACGGAACACCGGGGAGCTGTTTTTT.

The chain uses TRBV30 and TRBJ1-5, with D perhaps TRBD1 (6 bases). The CDR3 loop spans 13 amino acids. V was cut by 3 bases and J by 4 bases, with 10 bases left in between. CDR1 is GTSNPN, CDR2 SVGIG, per germline (reference sequence). The CDR3 loop reads CAWSGQRNQPQHF. For the CDR3, the DNA is TGTGCCTGGAGCGGACAGCGGAATCAGCCCCAGCATTTT.

The chain recombines TRBV18 with TRBJ1-1; possibly TRBD1 for D (5 bases). The CDR3 totals 14 residues. Trimming stripped 2 bases from V and 4 bases from J, with 11 bases between. Germline CDR1 is KGHSH and CDR2 is LQKENI. The CDR3 DNA reads as TGTGCCAGCTCACCAGATCAGGGTTCCACTGAAGCTTTCTTT. Its protein product is CASSPDQGSTEAFF.

The CDR3 region has the DNA TGCGCCAGCAGCTTTGGCAATTTCCCCCGCCATACGCAGTATTTT. Residues: CASSFGNFPRHTQYF. This chain links TRBV5-1 with TRBJ2-3; D uncertain. Germline V gene data show CDR1 as SGHRS and CDR2 as YFSETQ. The CDR3 sequence is 15 residues long. V shed 2 bases and J shed 7 bases, with 17 bases lying between them.

The DNA of the CDR3 is TGTGCCAGCTCTCACAATCGAGGGTCAACTAATGAAAAACTGTTTTTT. It encodes CASSHNRGSTNEKLFF. This chain connects TRBV18 to TRBJ1-4; D call uncertain. The CDR3 sequence is 16 residues long. Germline CDR1 KGHSH, CDR2 LQKENI. V was pared by 6 bases and J by 0 bases, with 14 bases between.

The chain is built from TRBV2 and TRBJ1-4; 7 bases are a match to TRBD1. This CDR3 is 15 amino acids long. CDR1 and CDR2 (germline): SNHLY, FYNNEI. Losses at the gene ends were 5 bases for V and 3 bases for J; bases not matched to a gene: 6. CDR3 DNA: TGTGCCAGCAGTACACAGGGGAAAGCTAATGAAAAACTGTTTTTT. Amino acids: CASSTQGKANEKLFF.

The chain has TRBV29-1 and TRBJ1-5; tentative D call: TRBD1 (5 bases). The V gene lost 4 bases and the J gene lost 8 bases, with 12 bases spanning the gap. This CDR3 spans 12 amino acids. From germline, CDR1 is SQVTM and CDR2 ANQGSEA. The CDR3 sequence is CSVGDRGKPQHF. The CDR3 DNA follows: TGCAGCGTTGGAGACCGGGGGAAGCCCCAGCATTTT.

The rearrangement links TRBV18 to TRBJ2-5; 10 bases line up with TRBD1. The CDR3 is 16 residues long. Germline CDR1 KGHSH, CDR2 LQKENI. Trimming cost V 6 bases and J 4 bases; bases outside gene matches: 11. For the CDR3, the DNA is TGTGCCAGCTCCCCCGCCCGTGGGGACAGGGGAGAGACCCAGTACTTC. It specifies CASSPARGDRGETQYF.

This clone was seen once. This chain links TRBV2 with TRBJ2-1; TRBD1 aligns across 11 bases. The CDR3 is 16 amino acids. V trimming: 6 bases; J trimming: 4 bases; junction bases outside the gene matches: 8. The germline V gene encodes CDR1 SNHLY and CDR2 FYNNEI. The CDR3 is CASSRLGTGGYNEQFF. CDR3 bases: TGTGCCAGCAGCCGGCTTGGGACAGGGGGTTACAATGAGCAGTTCTTC.

The CDR3 sequence is CASSLGGLAGVRDTQYF. The CDR3, as DNA: TGTGCCAGCAGCTTAGGTGGACTAGCGGGAGTTAGAGATACGCAGTATTTT. The V gene is TRBV11-2, the J gene TRBJ2-3, with 13 bases that match TRBD2. CDR1 and CDR2 (germline): SGHAT, FQNNGV. The ends lost 1 base at V and 5 bases at J; junction bases unmatched: 6. The CDR3 runs to 17 residues.

The J gene is TRBJ1-3, the V gene TRBV6-1; TRBD1 matches 7 bases. Germline CDR1 and CDR2: MNHNS and SASEGT. V lost 2 bases and J lost 5; bases outside the gene matches: 3. This CDR3 region has 14 residues. The CDR3 region has the DNA TGTGCCAGCAGTGAACGGACAGGTCGAAACACCATATATTTT. As protein: CASSERTGRNTIYF.

The rearrangement uses TRBV11-2 and TRBJ1-2; D gene uncertain. The CDR3 runs to 15 residues. Germline CDR1 reads SGHAT; CDR2 reads FQNNGV. V lost 0 bases and J 5 bases, leaving 13 bases between the germline ends. CDR3 sequence reads: CASSLDPVNDYGYTF. In DNA, the CDR3 is TGTGCCAGCAGCTTAGATCCGGTCAATGATTATGGCTACACCTTC.

This rearrangement joins TRBV28 to TRBJ1-1; D call uncertain. Trimming pared 6 bases from V and 2 bases from J, leaving 10 bases between. This CDR3 is built from 13 residues. Per germline, CDR1 MDHEN and CDR2 SYDVKM. The CDR3 reads CASRTPGNTEAFF. CDR3 DNA: TGTGCCAGCAGAACTCCAGGCAACACTGAAGCTTTCTTT.

The chain uses TRBV9 and TRBJ2-1; TRBD2 matches 7 bases. Per germline, CDR1 SGDLS and CDR2 YYNGEE. The CDR3 spans 14 residues. V lost 4 bases, J lost 3 bases, and 4 bases stayed unmatched. This chain's CDR3 is CASSSSGGYNEQFF. In DNA form, the CDR3 reads TGTGCCAGCAGCTCCTCGGGGGGCTACAATGAGCAGTTCTTC.

This chain joins TRBV28 and TRBJ2-7; 16 bases agree with TRBD2. The CDR3 is made up of 20 amino acids. After removal of 5 bases from V and 4 bases from J, the junction contained 17 bases not matched to a gene. Germline lookup yields CDR1 MDHEN and CDR2 SYDVKM. This chain's CDR3 is CASSTPGLAGGYASPYEQYF. For the CDR3, the DNA is TGTGCCAGCAGTACCCCGGGACTAGCGGGAGGGTATGCGTCCCCTTACGAGCAGTACTTC. Complete variable domain (other parts from reference TRBV28 and TRBJ2-7): DVKVTQSSRYLVKRTGEKVFLECVQDMDHENMFWYRQDPGLGLRLIYFSYDVKMKEKGDIPEGYSVSREKKERFSLILESASTNQTSMYLCASSTPGLAGGYASPYEQYFGPGTRLTVT.

The chain has TRBV27 and TRBJ2-7; no reliable D call. V lost 6 bases, J lost 0 bases, and 12 bases lay in between. The CDR3 is made up of 14 amino acids. Germline CDR1 reads MNHEY; CDR2 reads SMNVEV (reference sequence). The CDR3 is CASSSLGASYEQYF. In DNA, the CDR3 is TGTGCCAGCAGCTCTTTGGGCGCCTCCTACGAGCAGTACTTC.

In its sample, this clone was seen a few times. The chain has TRBV11-2 and TRBJ1-2, with 8 bases matching TRBD1. CDR3 length equals 12 residues. Trimming removed 2 bases from V and 7 bases from J; junction bases left unmatched: 0. Germline CDR1 and CDR2: SGHAT and FQNNGV. The CDR3 loop is CASSLTGGGYTF. The CDR3 bases are TGTGCCAGCAGCTTAACAGGGGGTGGCTACACCTTC.

This chain connects TRBV3-1 (or the pseudogene TRBV3-2) to TRBJ1-2; 11 bases map to TRBD1. Germline V gene sequence: CDR1 LGHDT, CDR2 YNNKEL (reference sequence). This CDR3 region has 14 residues. Trimming took 5 bases from V and 8 from J; bases not matched to a gene: 7. This chain's CDR3 is CASSFGQGARGYTF. In DNA, the CDR3 is TGTGCCAGCAGCTTCGGACAGGGGGCGAGGGGCTACACCTTC.

V is TRBV10-3 and J is TRBJ2-1; TRBD2 aligns across 8 bases. V was pared by 6 bases and J by 7 bases, with 11 bases of the junction left unmatched. In germline, CDR1 is ENHRY, CDR2 SYGVKD. This CDR3 spans 15 amino acids. The CDR3 spells CAIREGGSGKNEQFF. The CDR3 DNA sequence: TGTGCCATCAGGGAGGGGGGTAGCGGGAAGAATGAGCAGTTCTTC.

The chain carries TRBV11-2 and TRBJ2-5; 7 nucleotides agree with TRBD2. The CDR3 runs 20 residues. Germline V gene lookup returns CDR1 SGHAT and CDR2 FQNNGV. Losses at the gene ends were 0 bases for V and 3 bases for J; bases not matched to a gene: 19. CDR3 loop: CASSLDPGKRDSRRKETQYF. The CDR3 bases are TGTGCCAGCAGCTTAGACCCGGGGAAGCGGGACTCGCGGAGGAAAGAGACCCAGTACTTC.

The chain is built from TRBV19 and TRBJ1-2, with TRBD1 matching over 7 bases. Unmatched junction bases numbered 10, after V lost 5 bases and J lost 4 bases. The CDR3 runs 15 residues. Per the germline V gene, CDR1 is LNHDA and CDR2 is SQIVND (reference sequence). Here the CDR3 reads CASSPWTGLLYGYTF. The CDR3 nucleotides are TGTGCCAGTAGTCCTTGGACAGGCCTTCTCTATGGCTACACCTTC.

The rearrangement joins TRBV5-5 to TRBJ1-3; D unclear. The CDR3 runs 15 residues. Per germline, CDR1 SGHKS and CDR2 YYEKEE (reference sequence). V shed 4 bases and J shed 0 bases, with 11 bases lying between them. The CDR3 DNA reads TGTGCCAGCAGCCCCTTAACCAGCTCTGGAAACACCATATATTTT. Translating it yields CASSPLTSSGNTIYF.

This clone was seen a few times. The V call is TRBV27, the J call TRBJ2-7; 8 nucleotides agree with TRBD1. J lost 7 bases, V lost 1 base, and 9 bases had no gene match. The germline CDR1 and CDR2 sequences are MNHEY and SMNVEV (reference sequence). The CDR3 totals 15 residues. For the CDR3, the DNA is TGTGCCAGCAGTTTATTCGCCAGGGGGCTTAGTGAGCAGTACTTC. Translating gives CASSLFARGLSEQYF.

The CDR3 sequence: CASSEWGDPRTGELFF. Here the CDR3 DNA reads TGCGCCAGCAGTGAGTGGGGGGACCCGAGGACCGGGGAGCTGTTTTTT. The chain employs TRBV10-1 and TRBJ2-2; D might be TRBD2 (6 bases). The CDR3 runs 16 residues. The germline V gene encodes CDR1 WNHNN and CDR2 SYGVQD (reference sequence). Deletions cut 1 base from V and 5 bases from J, with 14 bases between.